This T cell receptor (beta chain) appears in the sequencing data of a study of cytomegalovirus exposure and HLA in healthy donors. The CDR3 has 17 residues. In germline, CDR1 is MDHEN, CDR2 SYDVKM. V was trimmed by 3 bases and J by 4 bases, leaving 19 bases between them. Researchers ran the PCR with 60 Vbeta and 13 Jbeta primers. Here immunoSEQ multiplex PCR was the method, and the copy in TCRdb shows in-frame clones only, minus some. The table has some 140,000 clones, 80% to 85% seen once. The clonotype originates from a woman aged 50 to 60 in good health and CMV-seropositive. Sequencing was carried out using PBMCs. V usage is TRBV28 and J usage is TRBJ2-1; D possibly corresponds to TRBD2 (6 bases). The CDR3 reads CASSFEVWASVYNEQFF. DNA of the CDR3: TGTGCCAGCAGTTTCGAGGTATGGGCTAGCGTTTACAATGAGCAGTTCTTC.